This is a list of T cell receptor beta chains from one sample in a study of CD8+ T cells in alopecia areata. Method: immunoSEQ multiplex PCR; TCRdb's copy keeps in-frame clones and lacks some. The data contain around 100,000 clones, around 60% of them singletons. Source: CD8+ T cells sorted from blood, taken at approximately week 60, from a patient treated with tofacitinib. The receptor set was obtained from a human donor with alopecia areata. Each CDR3 is given with its conserved first and last residue. A D gene is named only where the DNA matches it firmly. Where a row states a size, it is once, few, many or the class of an expanded clone; other rows omit it.

j_gene	d_gene	abundance	v_gene	CDR3aa	CDR3nt
TRBJ2-2	NA	NA	TRBV5-1	CAIEQESGELFF	TGCGCCATCGAACAGGAATCCGGGGAGCTGTTTTTT
TRBJ2-1	TRBD1	NA	TRBV10-2	CASSGTAAYNEQFF	TGCGCCAGCAGCGGGACAGCAGCCTACAATGAGCAGTTCTTC
TRBJ1-2	NA	NA	TRBV27	CASADRNKRHYGYTF	TGTGCCAGCGCTGACAGGAACAAACGCCACTATGGCTACACCTTC
TRBJ2-7	NA	NA	TRBV5-5	CASSPEFYPYEQYF	TGTGCCAGCAGCCCAGAATTTTACCCCTACGAGCAGTACTTC
TRBJ1-6	TRBD1	NA	TRBV19	CASTSDRDYNSPLHF	TGTGCCAGTACCTCGGACAGGGACTATAATTCACCCCTCCACTTT
TRBJ1-5	NA	NA	TRBV6-5	CASRTGTSPQHF	TGTGCCAGCAGAACCGGGACATCGCCCCAGCATTTT
TRBJ2-5	TRBD1	NA	TRBV4-1	CASSSSGGAGETQYF	TGCGCCAGCAGCTCGTCAGGGGGCGCCGGGGAGACCCAGTACTTC
TRBJ2-4	TRBD2	NA	TRBV6-1	CASREPTSSLAKNIQYF	TGTGCCAGCAGAGAACCGACTAGCTCACTAGCCAAAAACATTCAGTACTTC
TRBJ2-7	NA	NA	TRBV29-1	CSVRDTSSYEQYF	TGCAGCGTCCGGGACACCTCCTCCTACGAGCAGTACTTC
TRBJ2-3	NA	NA	TRBV30	CAWARPGTQITDTQYF	TGTGCCTGGGCTCGCCCGGGGACACAGATCACAGATACGCAGTATTTT
TRBJ1-1	NA	few	TRBV28	CASSLQGWDTEAFF	TGTGCCAGCAGTTTACAGGGGTGGGACACTGAAGCTTTCTTT